Below, 4 T cell receptor beta chains from the same sample are listed, as sequenced in a study of PD-1 blockade in classical Hodgkin lymphoma. Exposure to brentuximab vedotin varied, and each patient had relapsed following autologous stem cell transplantation. The table came from immunoSEQ multiplex PCR; TCRdb's copy has only in-frame clones and leaves some out. Here the sample spans about 90,000 clones, 89% being singletons. This specimen was peripheral blood mononuclear cells (PBMCs), taken before the second cycle of nivolumab. The source is a human donor with classical Hodgkin lymphoma.

The gene calls are TRBV5-1 and TRBJ2-2; possible D gene TRBD1, 6 bases. CDR1 is SGHRS and CDR2 is YFSETQ in the germline V gene. This CDR3 is 15 amino acids long. The ends were cut back, 1 base at V and 7 bases at J, with 14 bases in the middle. In nucleotides, the CDR3 is TGCGCCAGCAGCTTGTCCCTACAGGGTTTCGGGGAGCTGTTTTTT. Protein product: CASSLSLQGFGELFF.

The chain uses TRBV10-3 and TRBJ2-2, with D tentatively TRBD1 (6 bases). Trimming took off 11 bases at V and 4 bases at J, with 14 bases between the two ends. This CDR3 is 13 amino acids long. Per the germline V gene, CDR1 is ENHRY and CDR2 is SYGVKD. CDR3 sequence: CAAQGRGTGELFF. The CDR3 DNA sequence: TGTGCCGCACAGGGAAGAGGCACCGGGGAGCTGTTTTTT.

The V call is TRBV11-2, the J call TRBJ2-1, with D possibly TRBD1 on 5 matching bases. Between the trimmed V and J ends, which lost 5 bases and 5 bases, there was a span of 16 bases. The CDR3 is 15 residues long. Germline V gene lookup returns CDR1 SGHAT and CDR2 FQNNGV. Here the CDR3 DNA reads TGTGCCAGCAGCCCATGGCAGGGTTTCCACAATGAGCAGTTCTTC. It codes for CASSPWQGFHNEQFF.

The chain uses TRBV18 and TRBJ2-7; TRBD1 matches 10 bases. The CDR3 covers 15 residues. Germline V lookup: CDR1 KGHSH, CDR2 LQKENI. The V segment lost 2 bases and the J segment 5 bases; nucleotides outside the gene matches: 6. The CDR3 here is CASSPTGTGVHEQYF. In nucleotides, the CDR3 is TGTGCCAGCTCACCAACCGGGACAGGGGTCCACGAGCAGTACTTC.